This TCR beta chain was recovered during a study of CD8 T cells in Susac syndrome. From blood CD8+ and CD4+ T cells, TCR beta sequences were generated. Patients with stable or active relapsing-remitting disease, all of them treatment-naive, made up the multiple sclerosis controls. FACS was used to enrich TEMRA cells, whereas the CD8+ and CD4+ T cells were obtained by negative isolation. Reverse transcription of about 0.45 to 1 ug RNA was carried out with random hexamers. An immunoSEQ multiplex PCR generated amplified TCR beta CDR3 products spanning 54 Vbeta and 13 Jbeta. MiXCR, run by TCRdb on the immunoSEQ multiplex PCR reads, gives a single entry per CDR3 protein. The sample has over 300,000 distinct CDR3 sequences; 92% are singletons. Trimming shortened V by 4 bases and J by 0 bases, and 8 bases separated the two germline ends. CDR3 length: 13 amino acids. Germline-derived CDR1 and CDR2 are SGHRS and YFSETQ.

The sequencing input was CD4+ T cells from PBMCs. This chain links TRBV5-1 with TRBJ2-7; weak D call: TRBD2 (7 bases). This sequence was found in a human donor with multiple sclerosis. The CDR3 nucleotides read TGCGCCAGCAGCGCGGGGGCCTCCTACGAGCAGTACTTC. It encodes CASSAGASYEQYF.